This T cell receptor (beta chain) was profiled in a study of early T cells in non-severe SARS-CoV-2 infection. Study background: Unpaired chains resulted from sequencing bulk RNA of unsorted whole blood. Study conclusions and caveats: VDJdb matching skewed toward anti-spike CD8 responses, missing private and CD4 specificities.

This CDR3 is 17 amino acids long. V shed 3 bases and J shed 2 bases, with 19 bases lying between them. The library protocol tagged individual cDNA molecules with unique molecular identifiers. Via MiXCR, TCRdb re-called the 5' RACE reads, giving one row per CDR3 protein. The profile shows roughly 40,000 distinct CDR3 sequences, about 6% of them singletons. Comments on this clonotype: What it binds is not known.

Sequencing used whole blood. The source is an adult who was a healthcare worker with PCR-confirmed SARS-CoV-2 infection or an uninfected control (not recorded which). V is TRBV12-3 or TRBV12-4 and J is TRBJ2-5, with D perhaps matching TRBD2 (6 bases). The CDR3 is CASSFSVGGVDQETQYF. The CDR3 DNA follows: TGTGCCAGCAGTTTTTCGGTGGGGGGAGTCGATCAAGAGACCCAGTACTTC.